This is a list of T cell receptor beta chains from one sample in a study of Ad26.COV2.S vaccination and SARS-CoV-2 variants. Generated by immunoSEQ multiplex PCR, the TCRdb table keeps only in-frame clones and is missing some. Altogether about half a million clones are present, 89% being singletons, with the ten largest covering around 1.6%. The specimen comprised peripheral blood, sampled in a trial of Ad26.COV2.S vaccine versus placebo. The source of these receptors is a person between 18 and 60 years old who received the Ad26.COV2.S COVID-19 vaccine or a placebo. The CDR3 runs from the conserved cysteine through the conserved F or W. D genes are given only for firm matches.

d_call: NA; v_call: TRBV6-6; j_call: TRBJ2-7; cdr3_aa: CASSPRARTYEQYF; cdr3_nt: TGTGCCAGCAGTCCGAGGGCACGTACCTACGAGCAGTACTTC
d_call: TRBD2; v_call: TRBV20-1; j_call: TRBJ2-3; cdr3_aa: CSASFGLADGDTQYF; cdr3_nt: TGCAGTGCTAGTTTCGGTCTAGCGGATGGGGATACGCAGTATTTT
d_call: TRBD2; v_call: TRBV7-2; j_call: TRBJ2-3; cdr3_aa: CASSLRPGTSGGTDTQYF; cdr3_nt: TGTGCCAGCAGCTTAAGGCCCGGGACTAGCGGGGGAACAGATACGCAGTATTTT
d_call: TRBD1; v_call: TRBV13; j_call: TRBJ2-7; cdr3_aa: CASSSGTAPGALNEQYF; cdr3_nt: TGTGCCAGCAGCTCCGGGACAGCCCCCGGGGCCCTTAACGAGCAGTACTTC
d_call: NA; v_call: TRBV7-8; j_call: TRBJ2-7; cdr3_aa: CASSLDPAPYEQYF; cdr3_nt: TGTGCCAGCAGCTTAGATCCTGCCCCGTACGAGCAGTACTTC
d_call: TRBD2; v_call: TRBV7-3; j_call: TRBJ2-1; cdr3_aa: CASSRKGGDNEQFF; cdr3_nt: TGTGCCAGCAGCCGAAAGGGAGGGGACAATGAGCAGTTCTTC
d_call: TRBD1; v_call: TRBV10-3; j_call: TRBJ2-7; cdr3_aa: CAISNRDRSERNF; cdr3_nt: TGTGCCATCAGTAACCGGGACAGGTCGGAGAGAAACTTC
d_call: TRBD1; v_call: TRBV25-1; j_call: TRBJ2-2; cdr3_aa: CASSRPGTAPGELFF; cdr3_nt: TGTGCCAGCAGTAGACCCGGGACAGCCCCCGGGGAGCTGTTTTTT
d_call: NA; v_call: TRBV10-3; j_call: TRBJ1-2; cdr3_aa: CATRVGTQYYGYTF; cdr3_nt: TGTGCCACCAGGGTCGGCACCCAATACTATGGCTACACCTTC
d_call: TRBD1; v_call: TRBV5-1; j_call: TRBJ2-7; cdr3_aa: CASSRPRDRDTYEQYF; cdr3_nt: TGCGCCAGCAGCAGGCCTCGGGACAGGGATACCTACGAGCAGTACTTC
d_call: NA; v_call: TRBV7-9; j_call: TRBJ2-5; cdr3_aa: CASSLYRGTQETQYF; cdr3_nt: TGTGCCAGCAGCTTATATAGGGGCACCCAAGAGACCCAGTACTTC
d_call: NA; v_call: TRBV6-1; j_call: TRBJ2-1; cdr3_aa: CASSEGRTYNEQFF; cdr3_nt: TGTGCCAGCAGTGAAGGCAGGACATACAATGAGCAGTTCTTC
d_call: TRBD1; v_call: TRBV18; j_call: TRBJ1-1; cdr3_aa: CASSPYHVGQGNTEAFF; cdr3_nt: TGTGCCAGCTCACCCTACCATGTCGGACAGGGGAACACTGAAGCTTTCTTT
d_call: TRBD1; v_call: TRBV5-4; j_call: TRBJ2-5; cdr3_aa: CASSLPGQRFETQYF; cdr3_nt: TGTGCCAGCAGCTTACCGGGACAGAGGTTTGAGACCCAGTACTTC
d_call: TRBD1; v_call: TRBV6-5; j_call: TRBJ2-2; cdr3_aa: CASMDRGIGELFF; cdr3_nt: TGTGCCAGCATGGACAGGGGGATCGGGGAGCTGTTTTTT